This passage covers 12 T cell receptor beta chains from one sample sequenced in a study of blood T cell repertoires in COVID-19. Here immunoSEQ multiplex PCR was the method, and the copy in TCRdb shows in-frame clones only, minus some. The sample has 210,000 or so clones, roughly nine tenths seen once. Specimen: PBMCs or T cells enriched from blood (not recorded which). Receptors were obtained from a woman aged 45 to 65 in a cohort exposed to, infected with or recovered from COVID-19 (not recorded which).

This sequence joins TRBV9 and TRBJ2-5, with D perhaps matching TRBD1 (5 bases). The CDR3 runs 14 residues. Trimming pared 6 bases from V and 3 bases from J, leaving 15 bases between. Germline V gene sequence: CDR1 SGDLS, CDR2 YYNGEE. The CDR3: CASNRGGREETQYF. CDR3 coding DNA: TGTGCCAGCAACCGAGGTGGCAGGGAAGAGACCCAGTACTTC.

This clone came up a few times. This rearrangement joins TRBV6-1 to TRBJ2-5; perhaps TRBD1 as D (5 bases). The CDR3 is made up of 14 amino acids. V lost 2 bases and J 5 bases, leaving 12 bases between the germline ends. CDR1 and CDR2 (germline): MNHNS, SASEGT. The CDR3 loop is CASSEPFGAETQYF. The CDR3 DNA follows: TGTGCCAGCAGTGAACCCTTTGGGGCGGAGACCCAGTACTTC.

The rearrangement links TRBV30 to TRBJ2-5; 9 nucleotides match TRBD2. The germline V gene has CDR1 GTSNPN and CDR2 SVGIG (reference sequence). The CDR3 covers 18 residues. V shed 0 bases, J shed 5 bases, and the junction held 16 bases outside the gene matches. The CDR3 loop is CAWSVFSAGGGGAETQYF. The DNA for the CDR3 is TGTGCCTGGAGTGTCTTTTCGGCGGGGGGGGGCGGGGCGGAGACCCAGTACTTC.

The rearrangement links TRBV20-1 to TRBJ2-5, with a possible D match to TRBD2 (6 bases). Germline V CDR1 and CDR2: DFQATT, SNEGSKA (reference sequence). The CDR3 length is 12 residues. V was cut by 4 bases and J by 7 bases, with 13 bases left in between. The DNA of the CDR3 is TGCAGTGCTACTGAGGAGGGAGTGACCCAGTACTTC. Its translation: CSATEEGVTQYF.

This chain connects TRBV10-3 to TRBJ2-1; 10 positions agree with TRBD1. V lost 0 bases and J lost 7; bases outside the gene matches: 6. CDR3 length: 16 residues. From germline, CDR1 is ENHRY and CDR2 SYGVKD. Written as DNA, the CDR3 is TGTGCCATCAGTGAGTCGTTGGGACAGGGGAGGAATGAGCAGTTCTTC. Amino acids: CAISESLGQGRNEQFF.

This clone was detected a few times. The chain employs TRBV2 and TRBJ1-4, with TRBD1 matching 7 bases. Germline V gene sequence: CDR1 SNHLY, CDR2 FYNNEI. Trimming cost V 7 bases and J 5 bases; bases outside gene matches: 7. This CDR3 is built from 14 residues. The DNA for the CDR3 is TGTGCCAGCAAGGCCGGGACAGAAAATGAAAAACTGTTTTTT. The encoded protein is CASKAGTENEKLFF.

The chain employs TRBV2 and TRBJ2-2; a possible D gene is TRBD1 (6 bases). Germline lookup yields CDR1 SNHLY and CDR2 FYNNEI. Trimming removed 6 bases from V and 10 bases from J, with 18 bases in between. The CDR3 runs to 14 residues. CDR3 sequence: CASRQGRPSAELFF. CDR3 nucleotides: TGTGCCAGCAGACAGGGTCGGCCAAGCGCGGAGCTGTTTTTT.

The CDR3 DNA reads TGTGCCAGCAGCTTGCTCCCAGATTATAGCAATCAGCCCCAGCATTTT. This translates into CASSLLPDYSNQPQHF. The V call is TRBV5-5, the J call TRBJ1-5, with D uncertain. The V gene lost 1 base and the J gene lost 0 bases, with 11 bases spanning the gap. This CDR3 has 16 residues. Germline-derived CDR1 and CDR2 are SGHKS and YYEKEE (reference sequence).

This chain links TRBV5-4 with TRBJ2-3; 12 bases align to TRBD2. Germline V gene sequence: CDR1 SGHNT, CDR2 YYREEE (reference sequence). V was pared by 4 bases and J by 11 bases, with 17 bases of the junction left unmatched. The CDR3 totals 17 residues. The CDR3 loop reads CASSAVDLAGGRGGQYF. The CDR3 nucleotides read TGTGCCAGCAGCGCGGTAGACCTAGCGGGGGGGCGAGGCGGGCAGTATTTT. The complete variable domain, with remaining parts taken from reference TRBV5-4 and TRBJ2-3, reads ETGVTQSPTHLIKTRGQQVTLRCSSQSGHNTVSWYQQALGQGPQFIFQYYREEENGRGNFPPRFSGLQFPNYSSELNVNALELDDSALYLCASSAVDLAGGRGGQYFGPGTRLTVL.

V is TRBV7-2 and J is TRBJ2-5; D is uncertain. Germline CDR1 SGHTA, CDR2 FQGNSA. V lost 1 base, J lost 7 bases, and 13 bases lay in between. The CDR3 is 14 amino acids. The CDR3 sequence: CASSLETYLGTQYF. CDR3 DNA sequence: TGTGCCAGCAGCTTAGAAACCTATCTAGGGACCCAGTACTTC.

The CDR3 DNA sequence: TGCGCCAGCAGCCCACAGGGGGCTCAGGAGACCCAGTACTTC. It codes for CASSPQGAQETQYF. The chain links TRBV5-1 to TRBJ2-5, with TRBD1 identical over 9 bases. The germline CDR1 and CDR2 sequences are SGHRS and YFSETQ. Germline trimming cut 4 bases from V and 5 bases from J; bases unmatched to any gene: 6. The CDR3 has 14 residues.

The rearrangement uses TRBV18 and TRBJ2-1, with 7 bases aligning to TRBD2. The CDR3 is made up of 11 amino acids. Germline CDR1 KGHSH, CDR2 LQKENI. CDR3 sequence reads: CGGGSGYEQFF. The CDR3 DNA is TGTGGCGGGGGAAGTGGCTATGAGCAGTTCTTC.